This T cell receptor (beta chain) stems from a study of shared clonotypes between healthy human individuals. Across the whole study: Three plates each covered CD4 naive and memory; CD8 naive two, CD8 memory one. Study results and caveats: Only blood was sampled; tissue repertoires likely differ. Rarefaction revealed incomplete sorted-subset sequencing despite large depth.

The donors were all Caucasian adults (living in Nashville, Tennessee). As for this clone: The antigen is not known. The sample has other DNA sequences that encode this CDR3 too.

Only in-frame clones appear in the TCRdb table, and some are missing; sequencing was by immunoSEQ multiplex PCR. The table lists over 1.5 million clones, approximately 98% of them singletons. With 0 bases clipped from V and 3 bases from J, the junction kept 2 bases outside the gene matches. From germline, CDR1 is KGHSH and CDR2 LQKENI. The CDR3 loop spans 14 amino acids. The TCR originated in a man under 40 in good health. Sequenced input: naive CD4+ T cells sorted from blood. The subset is: CD45RA+ positively selected. The V and J genes are TRBV18 and TRBJ2-7; TRBD2 matches 7 bases. The CDR3 DNA reads TGTGCCAGCTCACCACCGGGGGGGGGCTACGAGCAGTACTTC. It translates to CASSPPGGGYEQYF.